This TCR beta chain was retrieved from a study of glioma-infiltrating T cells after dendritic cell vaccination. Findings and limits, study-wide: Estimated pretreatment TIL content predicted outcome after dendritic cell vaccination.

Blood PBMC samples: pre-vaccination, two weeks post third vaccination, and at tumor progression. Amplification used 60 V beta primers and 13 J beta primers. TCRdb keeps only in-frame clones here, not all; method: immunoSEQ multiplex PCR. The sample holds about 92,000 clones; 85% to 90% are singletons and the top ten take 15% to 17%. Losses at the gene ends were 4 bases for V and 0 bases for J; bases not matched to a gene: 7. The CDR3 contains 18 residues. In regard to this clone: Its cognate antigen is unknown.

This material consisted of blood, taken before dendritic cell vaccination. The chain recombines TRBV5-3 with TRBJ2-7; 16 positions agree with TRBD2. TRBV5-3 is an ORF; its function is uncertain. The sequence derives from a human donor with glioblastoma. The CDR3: CARSGRGLAGGSSYEQYF. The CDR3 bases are TGTGCCAGAAGCGGTCGGGGACTAGCGGGAGGGAGCTCCTACGAGCAGTACTTC.